Listed here are 32 T cell receptor beta chains from one sample, sequenced in a study of T cell responses to AZD1222 COVID-19 vaccine. Profiled with immunoSEQ multiplex PCR; TCRdb holds only in-frame clones, not every one. The sample includes roughly 70,000 clones, 75% to 90% seen only once; the top ten take over 20%. Here the sequenced sample was peripheral blood, taken on day 0 of AZD1222 vaccination. All receptors come from an adult in good health.

The genes are TRBV4-1 and TRBJ1-1, with TRBD1 identical over 8 bases. The CDR3 sequence is 15 residues long. Germline V gives CDR1 MGHRA, CDR2 YSYEKL. The V gene end was trimmed by 5 bases and the J gene end by 5 bases; junction bases not matched to a gene: 10. The CDR3 sequence: CASSKVRGLGTEAFF. The CDR3 region has the DNA TGCGCCAGCAGCAAAGTCAGGGGGCTGGGGACTGAAGCTTTCTTT.

The rearrangement uses TRBV5-1 and TRBJ2-1, with D possibly matching TRBD1 (6 bases). This CDR3 comprises 15 residues. Between the trimmed V and J ends, which lost 6 bases and 5 bases, there was a span of 18 bases. Germline V gene lookup returns CDR1 SGHRS and CDR2 YFSETQ. CDR3 amino acids: CASTSFLGAHNEQFF. CDR3 DNA sequence: TGCGCCAGCACCTCCTTTTTGGGGGCCCACAATGAGCAGTTCTTC.

CDR3 in DNA: TGTGCCAGCAGTGAGGGGGTAGAGGGTTCACCCCTCCACTTT. The encoded protein is CASSEGVEGSPLHF. The V gene is TRBV2, the J gene TRBJ1-6; possibly TRBD1 for D (5 bases). Germline CDR1 and CDR2: SNHLY and FYNNEI. V was pared by 3 bases and J by 9 bases, with 12 bases between. This CDR3 comprises 14 residues.

The chain couples TRBV7-9 to TRBJ2-1; possible D gene TRBD1, 5 bases. Trimming pared 5 bases from V and 0 bases from J, leaving 14 bases between. The CDR3 length is 16 residues. CDR1 is SEHNR and CDR2 is FQNEAQ in the germline V gene (reference sequence). The chain's CDR3 is CASSPPGLSSYNEQFF. CDR3 DNA sequence: TGTGCCAGCAGCCCTCCAGGGCTAAGCTCCTACAATGAGCAGTTCTTC.

This rearrangement joins TRBV11-2 to TRBJ1-6; D call uncertain. Trimming left V 6 bases short and J 0 bases short, with 9 bases between. Per germline, CDR1 SGHAT and CDR2 FQNNGV. This CDR3 comprises 15 residues. This CDR3 is CASRAEGSYNSPLHF. The CDR3, as DNA: TGTGCCAGCAGGGCAGAGGGCTCCTATAATTCACCCCTCCACTTT. Based on the CDR3 plus reference TRBV11-2 and TRBJ1-6, the full variable domain is EAGVAQSPRYKIIEKRQSVAFWCNPISGHATLYWYQQILGQGPKLLIQFQNNGVVDDSQLPKDRFSAERLKGVDSTLKIQPAKLEDSAVYLCASRAEGSYNSPLHFGNGTRLTVT.

The chain links TRBV12-5 to TRBJ1-1; 12 positions match TRBD1. The ends lost 3 bases at V and 11 bases at J; junction bases unmatched: 7. Germline values: CDR1 LGHNT, CDR2 FRNRAP. CDR3 length: 14 amino acids. CDR3 DNA sequence: TGTGCTAGTGGTTTAAATACGGGACAGGGGGCCGCTTTCTTT. Residues: CASGLNTGQGAAFF.

V gene TRBV18 combines with J gene TRBJ2-5, with D possibly being TRBD2 (6 bases). Trimming took off 3 bases at V and 4 bases at J, with 21 bases between the two ends. The germline gives CDR1 KGHSH, CDR2 LQKENI. This CDR3 has 17 residues. The CDR3 sequence: CASSPALTPGGGETQYF. CDR3 bases: TGTGCCAGCTCACCTGCTCTCACCCCTGGGGGAGGAGAGACCCAGTACTTC.

The DNA for the CDR3 is TGTGCCAGCAGCTTAGGCAGGGAAGCCCCTAACTATGGCTACACCTTC. This encodes CASSLGREAPNYGYTF. The chain carries TRBV7-9 and TRBJ1-2; tentative D call: TRBD1 (5 bases). CDR1 is SEHNR and CDR2 is FQNEAQ in the germline V gene (reference sequence). V was clipped by 1 base and J by 0 bases, with 12 bases between them. The CDR3 contains 16 residues.

The chain carries TRBV7-9 and TRBJ1-5; D remains unclear. This CDR3 is built from 14 residues. Trimming removed 5 bases from V and 4 bases from J, with 12 bases in between. Germline assignment: CDR1 SEHNR and CDR2 FQNEAQ (reference sequence). CDR3 loop: CASSPPGLNQPQHF. The CDR3 DNA follows: TGTGCCAGCAGCCCACCGGGTCTTAATCAGCCCCAGCATTTT.

V is TRBV18 and J is TRBJ2-2; 8 positions agree with TRBD2. The CDR3 runs to 18 residues. Trimming at V came to 1 base and at J to 4 bases, leaving 11 bases not matched to a gene. Per the germline V gene, CDR1 is KGHSH and CDR2 is LQKENI. The chain's CDR3 is CASSPRRERGRLTGELFF. The CDR3 coding sequence is TGTGCCAGCTCACCACGGAGGGAGCGGGGGAGGCTCACCGGGGAGCTGTTTTTT.

This clone was seen only once. The rearrangement uses TRBV5-6 and TRBJ2-7, with D uncertain. V was cut by 1 base and J by 3 bases, with 5 bases left in between. This CDR3 region has 12 residues. In germline, CDR1 is SGHDT, CDR2 YYEEEE. The CDR3 DNA reads as TGTGCCAGCAGCTTGTTGGTCTACGAGCAGTACTTC. Its protein product is CASSLLVYEQYF.

This sequence joins TRBV4-1 and TRBJ1-2; 7 nucleotides match TRBD1. Germline CDR1 is MGHRA and CDR2 is YSYEKL. The junction had 7 bases not matched to a gene; V was cut back by 2 bases and J by 4 bases. This CDR3 contains 15 residues. The CDR3 coding sequence is TGCGCCAGCAGCCAAACCCTCACAGGGGCCTATGGCTACACCTTC. The encoded protein is CASSQTLTGAYGYTF.

J is TRBJ2-7 and V is TRBV13, with 11 bases lining up with TRBD2. Unmatched junction bases numbered 5, after V lost 5 bases and J lost 5 bases. The CDR3 loop spans 14 amino acids. The germline CDR1 and CDR2 sequences are PRHDT and FYEKMQ (reference sequence). The CDR3 protein is CASSGGLAVDEQYF. The CDR3 DNA reads TGTGCCAGCAGCGGGGGACTAGCGGTAGACGAGCAGTACTTC.

This sequence joins TRBV19 and TRBJ1-3; D not resolved. This CDR3 has 14 amino acids. CDR1 is LNHDA and CDR2 is SQIVND in the germline V gene (reference sequence). Trimming took off 6 bases at V and 0 bases at J, with 9 bases between the two ends. The CDR3 here is CASSSAASGNTIYF. In DNA form, the CDR3 reads TGTGCCAGTAGCTCCGCAGCCTCTGGAAACACCATATATTTT.

V usage is TRBV19 and J usage is TRBJ2-1; D might be TRBD1 or TRBD2, each matching 5 bases. Trimming shortened V by 3 bases and J by 4 bases, and 7 bases separated the two germline ends. CDR3 length: 13 residues. Germline CDR1 reads LNHDA; CDR2 reads SQIVND (reference sequence). CDR3 coding DNA: TGTGCCAGTAGTATTGGGACGTACAATGAGCAGTTCTTC. Translated: CASSIGTYNEQFF.

The chain employs TRBV6-7 and TRBJ2-7; D possibly corresponds to TRBD1 (6 bases). TRBV6-7 carries the ORF label, with uncertain function. V lost 4 bases to trimming and J lost 6 bases, with 10 bases between them. This CDR3 has 12 residues. Here the CDR3 reads CASSWTVTEQYF. CDR3 bases: TGTGCCAGCAGTTGGACAGTAACCGAGCAGTACTTC.

The chain carries TRBV4-1 and TRBJ2-7; no definite D call. CDR1 is MGHRA, CDR2 YSYEKL, per germline. This CDR3 region has 12 residues. V was pared by 5 bases and J by 7 bases, with 12 bases between. The CDR3 region has the DNA TGCGCCAGCAGCTCCCGGGTGGGGGAGCAGTACTTC. Its protein product is CASSSRVGEQYF.

The J gene is TRBJ2-2, the V gene TRBV7-9; 15 bases match TRBD2. After removal of 5 bases from V and 7 bases from J, the junction contained 8 bases not matched to a gene. There are 17 residues in the CDR3. Germline CDR1 reads SEHNR; CDR2 reads FQNEAQ (reference sequence). CDR3 bases: TGTGCCAGCAGCCCCGGACTAGCGGGGGGGCCGGACGGGGAGCTGTTTTTT. Its protein is CASSPGLAGGPDGELFF.

This clone has just a few counts. This sequence joins TRBV10-1 and TRBJ1-1; no definite D call. The V gene lost 5 bases and the J gene lost 5 bases, with 12 bases spanning the gap. This CDR3 region has 13 residues. The germline V gene has CDR1 WNHNN and CDR2 SYGVQD (reference sequence). The CDR3 sequence: CASSPLGRTEAFF. The CDR3 nucleotides are TGCGCCAGCAGTCCACTGGGTCGTACTGAAGCTTTCTTT.

V is TRBV6-5 and J is TRBJ2-3, with TRBD1 matching over 7 bases. Looked up from germline, CDR1 is MNHEY and CDR2 is SVGAGI. Germline trimming cut 7 bases from V and 6 bases from J; bases unmatched to any gene: 1. The CDR3 extends over 11 amino acids. In DNA, the CDR3 is TGTGCCAGCAAGGGGGCGGATACGCAGTATTTT. It codes for CASKGADTQYF.

The chain links TRBV18 to TRBJ2-7, with D possibly matching TRBD1 (6 bases). The CDR3 contains 14 residues. With 2 bases removed from V and 4 bases from J, the gap between germline ends came to 12 bases. The germline gives CDR1 KGHSH, CDR2 LQKENI. CDR3 region: CASSPYQGNYEQYF. CDR3 coding DNA: TGTGCCAGCTCACCATACCAGGGGAATTACGAGCAGTACTTC.

The CDR3 sequence is CASSVGAQPQHF. The CDR3 DNA is TGTGCCAGCAGTGTGGGGGCTCAGCCCCAGCATTTT. The chain employs TRBV25-1 and TRBJ1-5, with D possibly TRBD1 on 6 matching bases. The V gene's germline CDR1 is MGHDK and CDR2 SYGVNS. The CDR3 totals 12 residues. V lost 4 bases and J 6 bases, leaving 7 bases between the germline ends.

This clone was seen once. This chain links TRBV25-1 with TRBJ2-3; D ambiguous. Between the trimmed V and J ends, which lost 4 bases and 8 bases, there was a span of 7 bases. In germline, CDR1 is MGHDK, CDR2 SYGVNS. The CDR3 loop spans 11 amino acids. The CDR3 DNA follows: TGTGCCAGCAGTGTTAAGAGTACGCAGTATTTT. Translating it yields CASSVKSTQYF.

This chain links TRBV6-5 with TRBJ2-2; D is possibly TRBD2 (6 bases). Germline CDR1 MNHEY, CDR2 SVGAGI. Trimming stripped 2 bases from V and 3 bases from J, with 7 bases between. The CDR3 loop spans 14 amino acids. The CDR3 bases are TGTGCCAGCAGTTACGGGGGGTACACCGGGGAGCTGTTTTTT. This sequence encodes CASSYGGYTGELFF.

V is TRBV30 and J is TRBJ1-1, with 9 bases that match TRBD1. This CDR3 has 14 residues. The V gene end was trimmed by 5 bases and the J gene end by 4 bases; junction bases not matched to a gene: 8. CDR1 GTSNPN and CDR2 SVGIG come from the germline V gene (reference sequence). The CDR3 DNA follows: TGTGCCTGGGAAAAGGACAGGGGTTCCACTGAAGCTTTCTTT. It specifies CAWEKDRGSTEAFF.

This clone was seen a single time. The CDR3 coding sequence is TGTGCCATCAGTGATTGGGGCGCGAGTGGCTACACCTTC. It codes for CAISDWGASGYTF. The chain couples TRBV10-3 to TRBJ1-2, with a weak D call TRBD1 (5 bases). V lost 3 bases to trimming and J lost 7 bases, with 12 bases between them. Germline lookup yields CDR1 ENHRY and CDR2 SYGVKD. The CDR3 runs 13 residues.

The chain combines TRBV7-9 with TRBJ1-2; D gene ambiguous. This CDR3 region has 13 residues. Trimming removed 5 bases at V and 8 bases at J, with 15 bases between. The germline V gene encodes CDR1 SEHNR and CDR2 FQNEAQ (reference sequence). CDR3 in amino acids: CASSPPLQYGYTF. The CDR3 DNA follows: TGTGCCAGCAGCCCCCCACTTCAGTACGGCTACACCTTC.

The gene calls are TRBV21-1 and TRBJ1-5. TRBV21-1 is an annotated pseudogene. This CDR3 region has 15 residues. CDR3 protein: CATPPGLLPDQPQHF. For the CDR3, the DNA is TGTGCCACCCCTCCGGGACTACTTCCCGATCAGCCCCAGCATTTT.

The chain employs TRBV6-5 and TRBJ1-4; 7 bases line up with TRBD1. V dropped 5 bases and J dropped 8; count of bases not matched to a gene: 8. Germline V CDR1 and CDR2: MNHEY, SVGAGI. CDR3 length: 14 residues. CDR3 coding DNA: TGTGCCAGCAGTCCGCGGGACAGTCCGGAAAAACTGTTTTTT. It translates to CASSPRDSPEKLFF.

V gene TRBV7-2 combines with J gene TRBJ2-1; 13 positions match TRBD2. There are 17 residues in the CDR3. V lost 5 bases to trimming and J lost 2 bases; unmatched junction nucleotides: 6. Germline assignment: CDR1 SGHTA and CDR2 FQGNSA. The CDR3 bases are TGTGCCAGCAGCAATGAGGGACTAGCGGGGCCCTACAATGAGCAGTTCTTC. Translation: CASSNEGLAGPYNEQFF.

The chain links TRBV15 to TRBJ2-7, with D perhaps matching TRBD1 or TRBD2 (5 bases each). Between the trimmed V and J ends, which lost 3 bases and 3 bases, there was a span of 18 bases. Germline CDR1 and CDR2: LNHNV and YYDKDF (reference sequence). This CDR3 contains 16 residues. CDR3 in amino acids: CATSSPSGTEIYEQYF. The CDR3 region has the DNA TGTGCCACCAGCAGCCCCTCGGGGACGGAAATCTACGAGCAGTACTTC. The whole variable domain, remainder taken from reference TRBV15 and TRBJ2-7, is DAMVIQNPRYQVTQFGKPVTLSCSQTLNHNVMYWYQQKSSQAPKLLFHYYDKDFNNEADTPDNFQSRRPNTSFCFLDIRSPGLGDTAMYLCATSSPSGTEIYEQYFGPGTRLTVT.

The CDR3 reads CASSERRSSYNEQFF. In DNA form, the CDR3 reads TGTGCCAGTAGTGAGAGACGAAGCTCCTACAATGAGCAGTTCTTC. V usage is TRBV19 and J usage is TRBJ2-1; no reliable D call. The CDR3 runs to 15 residues. V gave up 5 bases and J gave up 0 bases, with 11 bases separating them. The V gene's germline CDR1 is LNHDA and CDR2 SQIVND (reference sequence).